This T cell receptor (beta chain) is from a study of liver allograft versus peripheral blood T cells. In the study overall: Recipients' peripheral blood supplied the T cell receptor repertoires against which those in transplanted livers were compared.

This clonotype was observed many times. Antigen specificity is unknown. Overall study findings and caveats: Intragraft T cell receptor repertoires of liver allografts were reportedly distinct from those in peripheral blood.

Germline V gene lookup returns CDR1 SEHNR and CDR2 FQNEAQ (reference sequence). V was pared by 6 bases and J by 8 bases, with 19 bases between. The CDR3 length is 14 residues. MiXCR was run by TCRdb on the reads, yielding one entry per CDR3 protein. The top ten hold less than 15% of the sample, which has over 10,000 distinct CDR3 sequences, 15% to 20% seen once. The chain is built from TRBV7-9 and TRBJ1-2; D not certain. The sequence was collected from a human patient who had a liver transplant. The graft donor may have contributed some T cells. CDR3 nucleotide sequence: TGTGCCAGCAGTTCAGGCGAGGGCTCGCAAGGCTACACCTTC. Translated, it gives CASSSGEGSQGYTF.